One and the same sample provided the 25 T cell receptor beta chains below, sequenced in a study of regulatory T cells in long-lasting Graves disease. Time point denoted: newly diagnosed GD, antithyroid drugs for less than 3 months. Scientists built the TCR library using RNA that was extracted from PBMCs. Building of the TCR beta libraries involved iRepertoire HTBI primers and Arm-PCR of CDR3 regions. TCRdb re-called the multiplex PCR reads through MiXCR, storing one row per CDR3 protein. This table has just over 600,000 distinct CDR3 sequences, 15% to 20% appearing once. The sample was also reused in another study, on T cells in Graves' hyperthyroidism and ophthalmopathy.

The sequencing used peripheral blood mononuclear cells (PBMCs), collected at new diagnosis, from a patient treated with antithyroid drugs. The receptor set was obtained from a woman in her twenties or thirties with Graves disease.

There are many counts of this clonotype. The chain recombines TRBV27 with TRBJ1-6; D not resolved. CDR3 size: 16 residues. V gave up 8 bases and J gave up 8 bases, with 22 bases separating them. CDR1 MNHEY and CDR2 SMNVEV come from the germline V gene (reference sequence). CDR3 amino acids: CASGGKPIQEYSPLHF. The CDR3, as DNA: TGTGCCAGCGGCGGCAAACCTATCCAGGAATATTCACCCCTCCACTTT.

This clonotype has more than one count but fewer than ten. The chain uses TRBV5-1 and TRBJ2-1; D possibly matches TRBD1 or TRBD2 (5 bases each). Germline V gives CDR1 SGHRS, CDR2 YFSETQ. Between the trimmed V and J ends, which lost 2 bases and 8 bases, there was a span of 17 bases. There are 15 residues in the CDR3. The DNA of the CDR3 is TGCGCCAGCAGCTTCTCAGGGACCTCTCCCGATGAGCAGTTCTTC. Encoded protein: CASSFSGTSPDEQFF.

This clonotype was found many times. The rearrangement joins TRBV30 to TRBJ2-1, with D uncertain. The CDR3 sequence is 12 residues long. Per germline, CDR1 GTSNPN and CDR2 SVGIG (reference sequence). V was clipped by 2 bases and J by 9 bases, with 11 bases between them. This CDR3 reads CAWSPSRAEQFF. In DNA, the CDR3 is TGTGCCTGGAGTCCTAGTAGAGCTGAGCAGTTCTTC.

This clonotype came up many times. The J gene is TRBJ2-5, the V gene TRBV20-1, with D perhaps TRBD2 (7 bases). Germline CDR1 DFQATT, CDR2 SNEGSKA (reference sequence). The CDR3 covers 13 residues. The germline V and J ends were trimmed by 7 bases and 3 bases, with 15 bases remaining between them. CDR3 DNA: TGCAGTGGGGGGGGCGGGGGAAAAGAGACCCAGTACTTC. Its protein is CSGGGGGKETQYF.

This clonotype was seen at least ten times. J is TRBJ2-1 and V is TRBV27, with a tentative D call TRBD2 (6 bases). The germline V gene encodes CDR1 MNHEY and CDR2 SMNVEV (reference sequence). This CDR3 is built from 9 residues. Trimming removed 6 bases at V and 12 bases at J, with 6 bases between. The CDR3 region is CASRGGQFF. For the CDR3, the DNA is TGTGCCAGCAGGGGGGGGCAGTTCTTC.

This clonotype has a count of ten or more. The V gene is TRBV6-1, the J gene TRBJ2-2; tentatively, D is TRBD2 (6 bases). This CDR3 has 13 amino acids. V gave up 8 bases and J gave up 4 bases, with 11 bases separating them. Germline V gives CDR1 MNHNS, CDR2 SASEGT. The CDR3 DNA reads as TGTGCCAGCCGCTTGGGGGGCACCGGGGAGCTGTTTTTT. It codes for CASRLGGTGELFF.

This clonotype has more than one count but fewer than ten. J is TRBJ2-1 and V is TRBV3-1; D could derive from TRBD1 or TRBD2 (5 bases each). Per the germline V gene, CDR1 is LGHDT and CDR2 is YNNKEL (reference sequence). CDR3 length: 19 residues. With 4 bases removed from V and 1 base from J, the gap between germline ends came to 23 bases. The CDR3, as DNA: TGTGCCAGCAGCCCCCAGGGAGACAGAGGACCCGAATCCTACAATGAGCAGTTCTTC. Translated: CASSPQGDRGPESYNEQFF.

Comment on this clonotype: This CDR3 is missing its conserved last phenylalanine or tryptophan, likely due to a read error. The limits of the CDR3 on the DNA are not certain, so only TCRdb's listed CDR3 is given. V and J are TRBV3-1 and TRBJ1-1. Germline V gene lookup returns CDR1 LGHDT and CDR2 YNNKEL (reference sequence). Inclusive of both ends, the CDR3 amounts to 13 amino acids. CDR3: CASSEIGDTEASS.

CDR3 sequence reads: CATRLAGEAYEQYF. CDR3 nucleotide sequence: TGTGCCACCAGATTAGCGGGGGAAGCCTACGAGCAGTACTTC. V usage is TRBV28 and J usage is TRBJ2-7; 9 positions match TRBD2. The CDR3 has 14 amino acids. V dropped 10 bases and J dropped 2; count of bases not matched to a gene: 9. CDR1 MDHEN and CDR2 SYDVKM come from the germline V gene.

The chain has TRBV20-1 and TRBJ2-1; TRBD1 matches 12 bases. Germline V gene sequence: CDR1 DFQATT, CDR2 SNEGSKA (reference sequence). The CDR3 has 17 residues. Germline trimming cut 1 base from V and 8 bases from J; bases unmatched to any gene: 12. The CDR3 loop reads CSARALLGTGGRDEQFF. The CDR3, as DNA: TGCAGTGCTAGAGCTCTGTTAGGGACAGGGGGCCGTGATGAGCAGTTCTTC.

This clonotype occurred many times. The chain combines TRBV28 with TRBJ2-7; D is possibly TRBD1 or TRBD2 (5 bases each). This CDR3 contains 13 residues. In germline, CDR1 is MDHEN, CDR2 SYDVKM. Trimming stripped 4 bases from V and 1 base from J, with 8 bases between. The CDR3 sequence: CASSWGPSYEQYF. Here the CDR3 DNA reads TGTGCCAGCAGTTGGGGACCTTCCTACGAGCAGTACTTC.

This clonotype was seen ten or more times. J is TRBJ1-1 and V is TRBV11-2; no clear D. The CDR3 runs 17 residues. Germline V gene lookup returns CDR1 SGHAT and CDR2 FQNNGV. The V and J ends lost 4 bases and 1 base respectively, with 19 bases between them. CDR3 bases: TGTGCCAGCAGCTCCACCGTAGGAGGGAGAGAGAACACTGAAGCTTTCTTT. Protein sequence: CASSSTVGGRENTEAFF.

This clonotype appeared a few times. The rearrangement uses TRBV5-1 and TRBJ2-2, with unresolved D. Germline CDR1 reads SGHRS; CDR2 reads YFSETQ. The CDR3 has 15 residues. Between the trimmed V and J ends, which lost 2 bases and 1 base, there was a span of 9 bases. The CDR3 loop is CASSFLTENTGELFF. The CDR3 coding sequence is TGCGCCAGCAGCTTCCTGACCGAGAACACCGGGGAGCTGTTTTTT. Together with reference TRBV5-1 and TRBJ2-2, the CDR3 gives the full variable domain: KAGVTQTPRYLIKTRGQQVTLSCSPISGHRSVSWYQQTPGQGLQFLFEYFSETQRNKGNFPGRFSGRQFSNSRSEMNVSTLELGDSALYLCASSFLTENTGELFFGEGSRLTVL.

In this sample, this clonotype turned up a few times. V is TRBV6-1 and J is TRBJ2-7; TRBD2 aligns across 9 bases. This CDR3 spans 15 amino acids. After removal of 1 base from V and 3 bases from J, the junction contained 4 bases not matched to a gene. CDR1 and CDR2 (germline): MNHNS, SASEGT. As DNA, the CDR3 is TGTGCCAGCAGTGAAGGGGTGACTAGCGGCTACGAGCAGTACTTC. As protein: CASSEGVTSGYEQYF.

The genes are TRBV30 and TRBJ2-3, with 9 bases fitting TRBD1. V trimming: 3 bases; J trimming: 4 bases; junction bases outside the gene matches: 5. The CDR3 has 14 amino acids. The germline V gene encodes CDR1 GTSNPN and CDR2 SVGIG (reference sequence). The CDR3 nucleotides read TGTGCCTGGAGGGGGACAGGGTACCCAGATACGCAGTATTTT. Translation: CAWRGTGYPDTQYF.

This clonotype has only a few counts. The V call is TRBV6-4, the J call TRBJ2-3, with 8 bases aligning to TRBD2. The CDR3 consists of 16 residues. Germline loops: CDR1 MRHNA, CDR2 SNTAGT. The junction had 6 bases not matched to a gene; V was cut back by 2 bases and J by 2 bases. CDR3 bases: TGTGCCAGCAGTGACGGAACTAGCGGACCCACAGATACGCAGTATTTT. This encodes CASSDGTSGPTDTQYF.

There are many counts of this clonotype. The J gene is TRBJ1-4, the V gene TRBV30; D is possibly TRBD1 (6 bases). The CDR3 has 11 residues. CDR1 and CDR2 (germline): GTSNPN, SVGIG (reference sequence). V gave up 4 bases and J gave up 11 bases, with 11 bases separating them. This CDR3 reads CAWTATGKLFF. Here the CDR3 DNA reads TGTGCCTGGACAGCTACAGGGAAACTGTTTTTT.

This clonotype was seen repeatedly, ten times or more. The J gene is TRBJ2-3, the V gene TRBV7-9, with D hard to call. V lost 1 base to trimming and J lost 7 bases, with 0 bases between them. Germline V CDR1 and CDR2: SEHNR, FQNEAQ (reference sequence). The CDR3 is 10 residues long. CDR3 sequence (DNA): TGTGCCAGCAGCTTAGATACGCAGTATTTT. Its translation is CASSLDTQYF. Filled out from reference TRBV7-9 and TRBJ2-3, the complete variable domain reads DTGVSQNPRHKITKRGQNVTFRCDPISEHNRLYWYRQTLGQGPEFLTYFQNEAQLEKSRLLSDRFSAERPKGSFSTLEIQRTEQGDSAMYLCASSLDTQYFGPGTRLTVL.

The rearrangement joins TRBV5-1 to TRBJ1-3; D ambiguous. Germline CDR1 reads SGHRS; CDR2 reads YFSETQ. This CDR3 region has 16 residues. The germline V and J ends were trimmed by 5 bases and 2 bases, with 17 bases remaining between them. The CDR3 nucleotides read TGCGCCAGCAGAGAATTCTCCGAGGCCGCTGGAAACACCATATATTTT. It translates to CASREFSEAAGNTIYF.

This clonotype was counted ten times or more. This CDR3 reads CATQEGGGEKLFF. CDR3 bases: TGTGCCACCCAAGAAGGGGGGGGTGAAAAACTGTTTTTT. This chain joins TRBV28 and TRBJ1-4; maybe TRBD1 (6 bases). Germline-derived CDR1 and CDR2 are MDHEN and SYDVKM. The CDR3 sequence is 13 residues long. V was shortened by 10 bases and J by 7 bases, with 16 bases between the two germline ends.

Turning to this clonotype: A much larger clone sits a single nucleotide away, making a read error possible. The chain uses TRBV24-1 and TRBJ1-5; D uncertain. CDR1 and CDR2 (germline): KGHDR, SFDVKD. This CDR3 spans 16 amino acids. With 9 bases removed from V and 4 bases from J, the gap between germline ends came to 21 bases. The CDR3 region has the DNA TGTGCCACCGGGGAGGGTCCCGAGACCGCTAATCAGCCCCAGCATTTT. Translation: CATGEGPETANQPQHF.

This clonotype was seen ten or more times. J is TRBJ1-2 and V is TRBV28; TRBD1 matches 9 bases. The CDR3 has 12 amino acids. The germline gives CDR1 MDHEN, CDR2 SYDVKM. J gave up 6 bases and V 6 bases, and 2 bases lay outside the gene matches. The CDR3 reads CASRRDRDGYTF. For the CDR3, the DNA is TGTGCCAGCAGAAGGGACAGGGATGGCTACACCTTC.

This clonotype was detected many times. The V call is TRBV20-1, the J call TRBJ2-5; D is possibly TRBD1 (6 bases). The germline V gene has CDR1 DFQATT and CDR2 SNEGSKA (reference sequence). There are 14 residues in the CDR3. The V end was cut by 6 bases, the J end by 4 bases, with 18 bases between. CDR3 sequence: CSALPLDSGETQYF. DNA of the CDR3: TGCAGTGCCCTACCCCTGGACAGCGGAGAGACCCAGTACTTC.

In its sample, this clonotype was seen many times. V and J are TRBV6-1 and TRBJ1-2, with D maybe TRBD1 (5 bases). Trimming removed 3 bases from V and 4 bases from J, with 12 bases in between. This CDR3 is built from 14 residues. CDR1 and CDR2 (germline): MNHNS, SASEGT. CDR3 residues: CASSEVVGLYGYTF. The CDR3 DNA sequence: TGTGCCAGCAGTGAGGTTGTGGGGCTCTATGGCTACACCTTC.

The chain uses TRBV5-1 and TRBJ2-5; 8 nucleotides line up with TRBD2. CDR1 is SGHRS, CDR2 YFSETQ, per germline. V gave up 0 bases and J gave up 2 bases; unmatched junction bases: 6. The CDR3 totals 16 residues. CDR3: CASSLALLAVQETQYF. The CDR3 region has the DNA TGCGCCAGCAGCTTGGCCTTACTAGCGGTACAAGAGACCCAGTACTTC.